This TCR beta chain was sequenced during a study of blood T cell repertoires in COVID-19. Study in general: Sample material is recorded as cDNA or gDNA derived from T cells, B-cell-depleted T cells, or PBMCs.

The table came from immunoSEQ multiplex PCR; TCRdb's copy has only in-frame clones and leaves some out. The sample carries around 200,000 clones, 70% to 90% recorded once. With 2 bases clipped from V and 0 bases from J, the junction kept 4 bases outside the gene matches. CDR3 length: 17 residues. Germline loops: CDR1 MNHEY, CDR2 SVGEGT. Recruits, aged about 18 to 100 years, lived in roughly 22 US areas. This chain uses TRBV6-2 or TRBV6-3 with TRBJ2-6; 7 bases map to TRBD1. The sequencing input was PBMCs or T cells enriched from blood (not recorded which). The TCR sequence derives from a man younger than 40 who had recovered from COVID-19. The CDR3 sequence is CASSYARDSSGANVLTF. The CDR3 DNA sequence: TGTGCCAGCAGTTACGCAAGGGACAGCTCTGGGGCCAACGTCCTGACTTTC.